These 11 T cell receptor beta chains were sequenced from one sample in a study of cytomegalovirus exposure and HLA in healthy donors. The study ran its PCR with 60 Vbeta and 13 Jbeta primers. Using immunoSEQ multiplex PCR, the repertoire was profiled, and TCRdb retains in-frame clones only, with some absent. This table holds 150,000 to 200,000 clones, about four fifths found once. Sequenced sample: PBMCs. The receptors here all came from a woman aged 50 to 60 in good health and CMV-seronegative.

V usage is TRBV10-3 and J usage is TRBJ2-3; unclear D gene. The CDR3 is made up of 14 amino acids. The germline V gene has CDR1 ENHRY and CDR2 SYGVKD. Trimming pared 4 bases from V and 3 bases from J, leaving 11 bases between. The CDR3 is CAISGRPQTDTQYF. As DNA, the CDR3 is TGTGCCATCAGTGGGCGGCCTCAAACAGATACGCAGTATTTT.

This chain links TRBV7-9 with TRBJ1-2; maybe TRBD1 (6 bases). Germline V lookup: CDR1 SEHNR, CDR2 FQNEAQ (reference sequence). The CDR3 extends over 14 amino acids. The V end was cut by 4 bases, the J end by 5 bases, with 14 bases between. The CDR3 loop is CASSSAGERYGYTF. The CDR3 DNA is TGTGCCAGCAGCTCCGCAGGGGAGCGGTATGGCTACACCTTC.

This clone appeared a few times. V usage is TRBV28 and J usage is TRBJ2-5; 11 bases are a match to TRBD2. Germline CDR1 reads MDHEN; CDR2 reads SYDVKM. V lost 6 bases to trimming and J lost 2 bases; unmatched junction nucleotides: 8. The CDR3 sequence is 16 residues long. CDR3 DNA: TGTGCCAGCAGCCCCTGGACTAGCGGGCTTCAAGAGACCCAGTACTTC. As protein: CASSPWTSGLQETQYF.

Comments on this clone: The junction departs from germline at one end; a sequencing error may be responsible. The rearrangement uses TRBV7-9 and TRBJ1-4; D is possibly TRBD1 (6 bases). The CDR3 is made up of 14 amino acids. The V gene's germline CDR1 is SEHNR and CDR2 FQNEAQ (reference sequence). The chain's CDR3 is CSSSQSGQYEKLFF. CDR3 DNA: TGTTCCAGCAGCCAATCCGGACAGTATGAAAAACTGTTTTTT. Using reference TRBV7-9 and TRBJ1-4 for the parts outside the CDR3, the full variable domain is DTGVSQNPRHKITKRGQNVTFRCDPISEHNRLYWYRQTLGQGPEFLTYFQNEAQLEKSRLLSDRFSAERPKGSFSTLEIQRTEQGDSAMYLCSSSQSGQYEKLFFGSGTQLSVL.

There are a few counts of this clone. The V and J genes are TRBV28 and TRBJ1-2, with D perhaps matching TRBD1 (5 bases). This CDR3 is built from 13 residues. Trimming shortened V by 8 bases and J by 8 bases, and 18 bases separated the two germline ends. Germline V gives CDR1 MDHEN, CDR2 SYDVKM. This CDR3 reads CASVMGGSWGYTF. The DNA for the CDR3 is TGTGCCAGCGTCATGGGGGGGAGTTGGGGCTACACCTTC.

The chain is built from TRBV5-1 and TRBJ2-5; 9 bases are shared with TRBD2. Germline values: CDR1 SGHRS, CDR2 YFSETQ. This CDR3 comprises 16 residues. The trim removed 5 bases at V and 5 bases at J, leaving 13 bases unmatched. CDR3 DNA: TGCGCCAGCAGGCCGGACACCGGGACTAGCTTGGAGACCCAGTACTTC. Its protein product is CASRPDTGTSLETQYF.

V and J are TRBV9 and TRBJ2-3; TRBD1 matches 9 bases. Germline CDR1 is SGDLS and CDR2 is YYNGEE. The CDR3 spans 15 residues. With V trimmed by 4 bases and J by 4 bases, 7 bases remained unmatched. For the CDR3, the DNA is TGTGCCAGCAGCTCGGGACAGGGCGGGCCAGATACGCAGTATTTT. Its translation is CASSSGQGGPDTQYF.

V usage is TRBV27 and J usage is TRBJ2-2, with TRBD1 matching over 7 bases. This CDR3 comprises 19 residues. The germline V gene has CDR1 MNHEY and CDR2 SMNVEV (reference sequence). The junction had 15 bases not matched to a gene; V was cut back by 1 base and J by 4 bases. The CDR3 protein is CASSLFWDSRAIGTGELFF. The CDR3, as DNA: TGTGCCAGCAGTTTATTTTGGGACAGTAGGGCAATCGGCACCGGGGAGCTGTTTTTT.

V and J are TRBV4-3 and TRBJ2-1; D is possibly TRBD2 (5 bases). The length of the CDR3 is 16 residues. V gave up 0 bases and J gave up 10 bases, with 19 bases separating them. Germline V gene sequence: CDR1 LGHNA, CDR2 YSLEER. The CDR3 loop reads CASSQDHRGGPREQFF. The CDR3 DNA sequence: TGCGCCAGCAGCCAAGATCACCGCGGAGGCCCCAGAGAGCAGTTCTTC.

This chain connects TRBV28 to TRBJ2-7, with D uncertain. Per the germline V gene, CDR1 is MDHEN and CDR2 is SYDVKM. The CDR3 totals 12 residues. V was pared by 10 bases and J by 0 bases, with 10 bases between. The CDR3 spells CAIEESSYEQYF. CDR3 DNA: TGTGCCATAGAGGAGAGCTCCTACGAGCAGTACTTC.

CDR3 loop: CASREGVAYEQYF. CDR3 DNA: TGTGCCAGCAGGGAGGGCGTAGCTTACGAGCAGTACTTC. The rearrangement uses TRBV6-1 and TRBJ2-7; maybe TRBD2 (6 bases). There are 13 residues in the CDR3. Trimming took 6 bases from V and 4 from J, leaving 13 bases between them. Germline CDR1 and CDR2: MNHNS and SASEGT.